Listed below are T cell receptor beta chains from one sample, sequenced in a study of regulatory T cells in long-lasting Graves disease. One entry per CDR3 protein, called by TCRdb with MiXCR from the multiplex PCR reads. This table has about 620,000 distinct CDR3 sequences, about 16% appearing once. The same data also contributed to another study, on T cells in Graves' hyperthyroidism and ophthalmopathy.

The material was peripheral blood mononuclear cells (PBMCs), obtained at new diagnosis, from a patient treated with antithyroid drugs. These receptors were obtained from a woman in her thirties with Graves disease. The CDR3 runs from the conserved cysteine through the conserved F or W. The order of the fields is D gene, V gene, J gene, clone size, CDR3 protein, CDR3 DNA. A D gene is named only where the DNA matches it firmly. A clone size is listed for some rows: how often the clone was seen (once, few, many), or a class if it is expanded.

TRBD1	TRBV18	TRBJ2-3	many	CASSPTGASTDTQYF	TGTGCCAGCAGTCCGACAGGGGCGAGCACAGATACGCAGTATTTT
TRBD1	TRBV11-2	TRBJ1-2	-	CASSLDTGQYYGYTF	TGTGCCAGCAGCTTGGACACGGGACAGTACTATGGCTACACCTTC
-	TRBV11-3	TRBJ1-1	-	CASSLQTGFAAFF	TGTGCCAGCAGCCTACAAACAGGGTTCGCGGCTTTCTTT
-	TRBV20-1	TRBJ2-3	-	CSASHRVLAAPDTQYF	TGCAGTGCTAGTCACCGGGTACTAGCCGCGCCAGATACGCAGTATTTT
TRBD1	TRBV7-2	TRBJ1-2	many	CASSIDRGDYGYTF	TGTGCCAGCAGCATCGACAGGGGGGACTATGGCTACACCTTC
-	TRBV6-2/TRBV6-3	TRBJ1-5	-	CASSRKLSSQPQHF	TGTGCCAGCAGCCGTAAATTGAGTTCTCAGCCCCAGCATTTT
-	TRBV24-1	TRBJ2-5	-	CATSDPLDRRETQYF	TGTGCCACCAGTGATCCCTTAGACAGGAGAGAGACCCAGTACTTC
-	TRBV24-1	TRBJ2-1	many	CATSSGANEQFF	TGTGCCACCTCTTCGGGGGCCAATGAGCAGTTCTTC
-	TRBV25-1	TRBJ1-4	-	CTSSERGRANEKLFF	TGTACCAGCAGTGAGAGGGGTAGGGCTAATGAAAAACTGTTTTTT
-	TRBV7-3	TRBJ2-3	-	CASSLKGGVTDTQYF	TGTGCCAGCAGCTTAAAAGGGGGGGTCACAGATACGCAGTATTTT